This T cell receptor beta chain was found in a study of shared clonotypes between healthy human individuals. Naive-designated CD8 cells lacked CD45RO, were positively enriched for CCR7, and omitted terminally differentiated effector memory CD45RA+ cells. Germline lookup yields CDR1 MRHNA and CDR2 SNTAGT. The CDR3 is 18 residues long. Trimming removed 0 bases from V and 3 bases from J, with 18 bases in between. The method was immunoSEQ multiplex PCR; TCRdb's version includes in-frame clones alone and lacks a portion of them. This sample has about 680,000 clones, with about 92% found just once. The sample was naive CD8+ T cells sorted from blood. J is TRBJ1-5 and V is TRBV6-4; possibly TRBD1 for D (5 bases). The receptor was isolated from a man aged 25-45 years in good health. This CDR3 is CASSDSPKTATYNQPQHF. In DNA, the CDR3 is TGTGCCAGCAGTGACTCTCCCAAGACAGCTACTTACAATCAGCCCCAGCATTTT.